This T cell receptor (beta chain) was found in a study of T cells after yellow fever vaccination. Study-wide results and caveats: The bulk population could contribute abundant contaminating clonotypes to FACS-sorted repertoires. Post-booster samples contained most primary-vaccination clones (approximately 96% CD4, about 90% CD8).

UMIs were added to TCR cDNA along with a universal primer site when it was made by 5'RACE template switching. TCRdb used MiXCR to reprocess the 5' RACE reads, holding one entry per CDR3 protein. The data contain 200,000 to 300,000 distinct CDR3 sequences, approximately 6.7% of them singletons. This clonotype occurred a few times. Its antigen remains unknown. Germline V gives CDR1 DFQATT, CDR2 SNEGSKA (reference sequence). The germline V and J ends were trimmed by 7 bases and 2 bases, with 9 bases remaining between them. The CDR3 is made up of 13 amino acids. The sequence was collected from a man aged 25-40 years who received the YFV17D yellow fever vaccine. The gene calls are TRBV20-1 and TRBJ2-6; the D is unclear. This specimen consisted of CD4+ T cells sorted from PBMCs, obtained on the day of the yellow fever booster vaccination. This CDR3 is CSGGNTGANVLTF. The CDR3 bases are TGCAGTGGGGGAAACACTGGGGCCAACGTCCTGACTTTC.